The rows below give T cell receptor beta chains drawn from one sample of a study of response to subunit inactivated influenza vaccine. TCRdb ran MiXCR on the RT-PCR reads and lists one entry per CDR3 protein. The sample contains about 570,000 distinct CDR3 sequences, around 11% of which appear only once. These records were also assigned to another study, of T cells expressing NK-cell markers.

This material consisted of PBMCs from blood, taken on the day of vaccination. Receptors originate from a man between 45 and 60 years old who received an inactivated influenza vaccine. CDR3s leave out the opening cysteine and the closing phenylalanine or tryptophan.

V: TRBV11-3
CDR3: ASSLVQANFLLFRSGANVLT

V: TRBV6-1
CDR3: ASIDTPWGTEAF

V: TRBV5-5
CDR3: ASKGAGGLQETQY

V: TRBV4-1
CDR3: ASSQDLVGGTGTQY

V: TRBV7-2
CDR3: ASSIAWGGQNIQY

V: TRBV20-1
CDR3: SAREWREGPDTQY

V: TRBV20-1
CDR3: SAQVGRGGTEAF

V: TRBV12-3/TRBV12-4
CDR3: ASSWSYGYT

V: TRBV30
CDR3: AWTSGRLGETQY

V: TRBV5-1
CDR3: ASSSTSLNFYNEQF